The rows below give T cell receptor beta chains drawn from one sample of a study of CD8+ T cells in alopecia areata. The repertoire was sequenced with immunoSEQ multiplex PCR; TCRdb's copy has only in-frame clones and lacks some. The data hold 140,000 to 150,000 clones, with less than 70% observed a single time. The starting material was CD8+ T cells sorted from blood, obtained at week 4, from a patient treated with tofacitinib. These TCRs come from a human donor with alopecia areata. Each CDR3 is given with its conserved first and last residue. D genes are given only for firm matches. Clone size is shown for a subset of rows, as once, few, many or a class of expanded clone.

V gene: TRBV6-5
J gene: TRBJ1-1
D gene: -
clone size: -
CDR3 length: 12
CDR3 DNA: TGTGCCAGCAGTTACGGGCAATCGCCGGCTTTCTTT
CDR3 protein: CASSYGQSPAFF

V gene: TRBV6-6
J gene: TRBJ2-3
D gene: TRBD2
clone size: -
CDR3 length: 16
CDR3 DNA: TGTGCCAGCAGTTATTCGACTAGCGGCTTCACAGATACGCAGTATTTT
CDR3 protein: CASSYSTSGFTDTQYF

V gene: TRBV7-9
J gene: TRBJ1-1
D gene: -
clone size: -
CDR3 length: 13
CDR3 DNA: TGTGCCAGCACCACACCTCCCGACACTGAAGCTTTCTTT
CDR3 protein: CASTTPPDTEAFF

V gene: TRBV5-4
J gene: TRBJ2-1
D gene: -
clone size: -
CDR3 length: 13
CDR3 DNA: TGTGCCAGCAGCCCCGGCTTGGAACGTGAGCAGTTCTTC
CDR3 protein: CASSPGLEREQFF

V gene: TRBV4-1
J gene: TRBJ1-1
D gene: -
clone size: -
CDR3 length: 15
CDR3 DNA: TGCGCCAGCAGCCAAGGGCGGGGGGTGAACACTGAAGCTTTCTTT
CDR3 protein: CASSQGRGVNTEAFF

V gene: TRBV27
J gene: TRBJ1-2
D gene: -
clone size: -
CDR3 length: 17
CDR3 DNA: TGTGCCAGCAGTCAAGAACAAGGACAGCAAAAACTCTATGGCTACACCTTC
CDR3 protein: CASSQEQGQQKLYGYTF

V gene: TRBV15
J gene: TRBJ2-1
D gene: -
clone size: -
CDR3 length: 14
CDR3 DNA: TGTGCCACCAGCATTCAAGGGGATTACAATGAGCAGTTCTTC
CDR3 protein: CATSIQGDYNEQFF

V gene: TRBV27
J gene: TRBJ1-1
D gene: -
clone size: once
CDR3 length: 17
CDR3 DNA: TGTGCCAGCAGTCCTAGGGACGGCCTTAGGGAGGGGACTGAAGCTTTCTTT
CDR3 protein: CASSPRDGLREGTEAFF

V gene: TRBV5-4
J gene: TRBJ2-5
D gene: -
clone size: -
CDR3 length: 13
CDR3 DNA: TGTGCCAGCAGGTTCAGGGGAGGGGAGACCCAGTACTTC
CDR3 protein: CASRFRGGETQYF

V gene: TRBV5-6
J gene: TRBJ2-5
D gene: -
clone size: once
CDR3 length: 13
CDR3 DNA: TGTGCCAGCAGCTTGCTCAGCCAAGAGACCCAGTACTTC
CDR3 protein: CASSLLSQETQYF

V gene: TRBV6-5
J gene: TRBJ2-5
D gene: -
clone size: -
CDR3 length: 13
CDR3 DNA: TGTGCCAGCAGTTCCCCCAGCCAAGAGACCCAGTACTTC
CDR3 protein: CASSSPSQETQYF

V gene: TRBV27
J gene: TRBJ1-2
D gene: TRBD1
clone size: -
CDR3 length: 13
CDR3 DNA: TGTGCCAGCAGCTACAGGGGGTCGCTTGGCTACACCTTC
CDR3 protein: CASSYRGSLGYTF

V gene: TRBV5-6
J gene: TRBJ1-1
D gene: -
clone size: -
CDR3 length: 12
CDR3 DNA: TGTGCCAGCAGCCCCGGGCCTCTCGGAGCTTTCTTT
CDR3 protein: CASSPGPLGAFF

V gene: TRBV7-2
J gene: TRBJ2-3
D gene: -
clone size: -
CDR3 length: 14
CDR3 DNA: TGTGCCAGCAGCCCTGCCCCAGGGGAAGATACGCAGTATTTT
CDR3 protein: CASSPAPGEDTQYF

V gene: TRBV4-2
J gene: TRBJ2-5
D gene: -
clone size: -
CDR3 length: 12
CDR3 DNA: TGTGCCAGCATGAGGGGGCAAGAGACCCAGTACTTC
CDR3 protein: CASMRGQETQYF

V gene: TRBV6-5
J gene: TRBJ2-5
D gene: -
clone size: -
CDR3 length: 15
CDR3 DNA: TGTGCCAGCAGTACGGCCCTCGGAGTTGGAGAGACCCAGTACTTC
CDR3 protein: CASSTALGVGETQYF

V gene: TRBV4-1
J gene: TRBJ1-4
D gene: -
clone size: -
CDR3 length: 15
CDR3 DNA: TGCGCCAGCAGCCAAGAAAACAGATATAATGAAAAACTGTTTTTT
CDR3 protein: CASSQENRYNEKLFF

V gene: TRBV30
J gene: TRBJ2-7
D gene: -
clone size: -
CDR3 length: 11
CDR3 DNA: TGTGCCTGGAGTGTACAGACTGAGACGTACTTC
CDR3 protein: CAWSVQTETYF

V gene: TRBV15
J gene: TRBJ1-5
D gene: TRBD1
clone size: few
CDR3 length: 15
CDR3 DNA: TGTGCCACCAGCGCCGGGACAGGGGTTGTAGAGCCCCAGCATTTT
CDR3 protein: CATSAGTGVVEPQHF

V gene: TRBV11-2
J gene: TRBJ2-7
D gene: -
clone size: -
CDR3 length: 15
CDR3 DNA: TGTGCCAGCAGCTTAGGACGCGGGGCCTCCTACGAGCAGTACTTC
CDR3 protein: CASSLGRGASYEQYF

V gene: TRBV29-1
J gene: TRBJ2-7
D gene: -
clone size: -
CDR3 length: 13
CDR3 DNA: TGCAGCGTTGTCGGGACCAGAGCTTACGAGCAGTACTTC
CDR3 protein: CSVVGTRAYEQYF

V gene: TRBV5-6
J gene: TRBJ2-7
D gene: -
clone size: -
CDR3 length: 13
CDR3 DNA: TGTGCCAGCAGCTTCGGGTCTCCCTACGAGCAGTACTTC
CDR3 protein: CASSFGSPYEQYF

V gene: TRBV6-4
J gene: TRBJ1-1
D gene: -
clone size: -
CDR3 length: 13
CDR3 DNA: TGTGCCAGCAGCTTACACCCGAACACTGAAGCTTTCTTT
CDR3 protein: CASSLHPNTEAFF

V gene: TRBV15
J gene: TRBJ2-3
D gene: -
clone size: -
CDR3 length: 14
CDR3 DNA: TGTGCCACCACGAGTGTGGATTTCACAGATACGCAGTATTTT
CDR3 protein: CATTSVDFTDTQYF

V gene: TRBV13
J gene: TRBJ2-1
D gene: TRBD1
clone size: -
CDR3 length: 15
CDR3 DNA: TGTGCCAGCAGCCCCGCCGGGACAGAAAACAATGAGCAGTTCTTC
CDR3 protein: CASSPAGTENNEQFF

V gene: TRBV2
J gene: TRBJ2-1
D gene: -
clone size: few
CDR3 length: 13
CDR3 DNA: TGTGCCAGCCAGTCGTTCAGGGAGGATGAGCAGTTCTTC
CDR3 protein: CASQSFREDEQFF

V gene: TRBV2
J gene: TRBJ1-2
D gene: -
clone size: -
CDR3 length: 12
CDR3 DNA: TGTGCCAGCGGGCCGGGCCGAGACGGCTACACCTTC
CDR3 protein: CASGPGRDGYTF

V gene: TRBV25-1
J gene: TRBJ1-1
D gene: TRBD1
clone size: -
CDR3 length: 17
CDR3 DNA: TGTGCCAGCAGTGAGAAGGACAGGGAAAGAATGAACACTGAAGCTTTCTTT
CDR3 protein: CASSEKDRERMNTEAFF

V gene: TRBV5-1
J gene: TRBJ2-7
D gene: -
clone size: -
CDR3 length: 13
CDR3 DNA: TGCGCCAGCAGCTTGGAATTCTCCTACGAGCAGTACTTC
CDR3 protein: CASSLEFSYEQYF

V gene: TRBV29-1
J gene: TRBJ2-3
D gene: -
clone size: -
CDR3 length: 11
CDR3 DNA: TGCAGCGGACAGAGCACAGATACGCAGTATTTT
CDR3 protein: CSGQSTDTQYF

V gene: TRBV5-1
J gene: TRBJ1-1
D gene: -
clone size: -
CDR3 length: 12
CDR3 DNA: TGCGCCAGCAGCGGGAGTGAAACTGAAGCTTTCTTT
CDR3 protein: CASSGSETEAFF

V gene: TRBV5-1
J gene: TRBJ1-2
D gene: TRBD1
clone size: -
CDR3 length: 15
CDR3 DNA: TGCGCCAGCAGCCCAAGACAGGGGGCTATCTATGGCTACACCTTC
CDR3 protein: CASSPRQGAIYGYTF

V gene: TRBV29-1
J gene: TRBJ1-1
D gene: -
clone size: few
CDR3 length: 12
CDR3 DNA: TGCAGCGTTGGCACAGGGCTCGCTGAAGCTTTCTTT
CDR3 protein: CSVGTGLAEAFF

V gene: TRBV27
J gene: TRBJ2-7
D gene: -
clone size: medium-sized
CDR3 length: 12
CDR3 DNA: TGTGCCAGCAGTTTATCAGGATACGAGCAGTACTTC
CDR3 protein: CASSLSGYEQYF

V gene: TRBV7-3
J gene: TRBJ2-1
D gene: -
clone size: -
CDR3 length: 11
CDR3 DNA: TGTGCCAGCAGCTTAAACAATGAGCAGTTCTTC
CDR3 protein: CASSLNNEQFF

V gene: TRBV30
J gene: TRBJ1-2
D gene: -
clone size: -
CDR3 length: 14
CDR3 DNA: TGTGCCTGGAGTGTACCCAGTACTAACTATGGCTACACCTTC
CDR3 protein: CAWSVPSTNYGYTF

V gene: TRBV7-6
J gene: TRBJ1-6
D gene: TRBD1
clone size: once
CDR3 length: 15
CDR3 DNA: TGTGCCAGCAGCTTAGGGCAGGGGGTCAATTCACCCCTCCACTTT
CDR3 protein: CASSLGQGVNSPLHF

V gene: TRBV7-9
J gene: TRBJ2-7
D gene: -
clone size: many
CDR3 length: 14
CDR3 DNA: TGTGCCAGCAGCATCGGCAGGGGTCTCTACGAGCAGTACTTC
CDR3 protein: CASSIGRGLYEQYF

V gene: TRBV30
J gene: TRBJ2-2
D gene: TRBD2
clone size: -
CDR3 length: 18
CDR3 DNA: TGTGCCTGGATTTCCAGACTAGCGGGGGCCTTGAACACCGGGGAGCTGTTTTTT
CDR3 protein: CAWISRLAGALNTGELFF

V gene: TRBV19
J gene: TRBJ2-7
D gene: -
clone size: -
CDR3 length: 14
CDR3 DNA: TGTGCCAGTAGTATTCGACAGGTGGGCTACGAGCAGTACTTC
CDR3 protein: CASSIRQVGYEQYF

V gene: TRBV4-3
J gene: TRBJ2-3
D gene: -
clone size: -
CDR3 length: 15
CDR3 DNA: TGCGCCAGCAGCCTCACTTGGGGTGGAACAGATACGCAGTATTTT
CDR3 protein: CASSLTWGGTDTQYF

V gene: TRBV30
J gene: TRBJ2-7
D gene: -
clone size: -
CDR3 length: 12
CDR3 DNA: TGTGCCTGGAGCGAGTTGGACTACGAGCAGTACTTC
CDR3 protein: CAWSELDYEQYF

V gene: TRBV7-9
J gene: TRBJ1-2
D gene: -
clone size: few
CDR3 length: 13
CDR3 DNA: TGTGCCAGCAGCTTAGTAGGGTTGGATGGCTACACCTTC
CDR3 protein: CASSLVGLDGYTF

V gene: TRBV9
J gene: TRBJ2-1
D gene: -
clone size: -
CDR3 length: 12
CDR3 DNA: TGTGCCAGCAGCGTAGAGTTCTATGAGCAGTTCTTC
CDR3 protein: CASSVEFYEQFF

V gene: TRBV29-1
J gene: TRBJ2-1
D gene: -
clone size: few
CDR3 length: 12
CDR3 DNA: TGCAGCGTTGTGGCAGGAGCCCATGAGCAGTTCTTC
CDR3 protein: CSVVAGAHEQFF

V gene: TRBV7-2
J gene: TRBJ2-7
D gene: -
clone size: -
CDR3 length: 12
CDR3 DNA: TGTGCCAGCAGCTTAATCTCCATCGAGCAGTACTTC
CDR3 protein: CASSLISIEQYF

V gene: TRBV30
J gene: TRBJ2-1
D gene: -
clone size: -
CDR3 length: 13
CDR3 DNA: TGTGCCTGGAGTGTACAGTCAGGGGCCGAGCAGTTCTTC
CDR3 protein: CAWSVQSGAEQFF

V gene: TRBV27
J gene: TRBJ2-2
D gene: -
clone size: once
CDR3 length: 16
CDR3 DNA: TGTGCCAGCAGTCCGGGTCCTGGAGTTGGCACCGGGGAGCTGTTTTTT
CDR3 protein: CASSPGPGVGTGELFF

V gene: TRBV27
J gene: TRBJ2-1
D gene: -
clone size: -
CDR3 length: 13
CDR3 DNA: TGTGCCAGCGATCTACCCTCCGACAATGAGCAGTTCTTC
CDR3 protein: CASDLPSDNEQFF

V gene: TRBV4-1
J gene: TRBJ2-1
D gene: -
clone size: -
CDR3 length: 13
CDR3 DNA: TGCGCCAGCAGCCTTCCAGGGGGGCGGGAGCAGTTCTTC
CDR3 protein: CASSLPGGREQFF

V gene: TRBV10-3
J gene: TRBJ1-2
D gene: TRBD1
clone size: -
CDR3 length: 15
CDR3 DNA: TGTGCCATCAGTGAGTGGAGTCCGACAGGGAATGGCTACACCTTC
CDR3 protein: CAISEWSPTGNGYTF

V gene: TRBV15
J gene: TRBJ1-1
D gene: -
clone size: -
CDR3 length: 13
CDR3 DNA: TGTGCCACCGTAGACAGAGTCGACACTGAAGCTTTCTTT
CDR3 protein: CATVDRVDTEAFF

V gene: TRBV7-9
J gene: TRBJ1-1
D gene: -
clone size: -
CDR3 length: 15
CDR3 DNA: TGTGCCAGCAGCTCGTGGACAGCGTCGGAGACTGAAGCTTTCTTT
CDR3 protein: CASSSWTASETEAFF

V gene: TRBV5-6
J gene: TRBJ2-7
D gene: -
clone size: -
CDR3 length: 12
CDR3 DNA: TGTGCCAGCAGCTTTTCGCTTGGCGAGCAGTACTTC
CDR3 protein: CASSFSLGEQYF

V gene: TRBV9
J gene: TRBJ1-5
D gene: -
clone size: -
CDR3 length: 15
CDR3 DNA: TGTGCCAGCAGCGCGGGGCCTTATAGCAATCAGCCCCAGCATTTT
CDR3 protein: CASSAGPYSNQPQHF

V gene: TRBV27
J gene: TRBJ2-7
D gene: TRBD2
clone size: -
CDR3 length: 14
CDR3 DNA: TGTGCCAGCAGTTTAGCGGGGGGCACCTACGAGCAGTACTTC
CDR3 protein: CASSLAGGTYEQYF

V gene: TRBV6-4
J gene: TRBJ1-6
D gene: -
clone size: -
CDR3 length: 14
CDR3 DNA: TGTGCCAGCAGTGACTCGGGACATAATTCACCCCTCCACTTT
CDR3 protein: CASSDSGHNSPLHF